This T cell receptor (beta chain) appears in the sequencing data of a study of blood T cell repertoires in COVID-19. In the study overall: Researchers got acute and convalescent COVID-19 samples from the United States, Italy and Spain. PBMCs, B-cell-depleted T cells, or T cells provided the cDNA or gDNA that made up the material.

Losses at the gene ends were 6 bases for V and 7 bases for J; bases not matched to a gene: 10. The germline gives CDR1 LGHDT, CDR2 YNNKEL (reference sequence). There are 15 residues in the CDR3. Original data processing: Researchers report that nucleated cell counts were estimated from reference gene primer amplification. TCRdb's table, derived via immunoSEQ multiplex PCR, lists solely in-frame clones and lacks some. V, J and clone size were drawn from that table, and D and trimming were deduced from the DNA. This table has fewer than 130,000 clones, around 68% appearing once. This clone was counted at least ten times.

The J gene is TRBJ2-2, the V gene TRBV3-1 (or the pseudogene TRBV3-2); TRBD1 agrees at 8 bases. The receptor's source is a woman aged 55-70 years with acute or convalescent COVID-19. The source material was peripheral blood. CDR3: CASSRTGKLGGELFF. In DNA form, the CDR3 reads TGTGCCAGCAGTCGGACAGGGAAGTTGGGCGGGGAGCTGTTTTTT.